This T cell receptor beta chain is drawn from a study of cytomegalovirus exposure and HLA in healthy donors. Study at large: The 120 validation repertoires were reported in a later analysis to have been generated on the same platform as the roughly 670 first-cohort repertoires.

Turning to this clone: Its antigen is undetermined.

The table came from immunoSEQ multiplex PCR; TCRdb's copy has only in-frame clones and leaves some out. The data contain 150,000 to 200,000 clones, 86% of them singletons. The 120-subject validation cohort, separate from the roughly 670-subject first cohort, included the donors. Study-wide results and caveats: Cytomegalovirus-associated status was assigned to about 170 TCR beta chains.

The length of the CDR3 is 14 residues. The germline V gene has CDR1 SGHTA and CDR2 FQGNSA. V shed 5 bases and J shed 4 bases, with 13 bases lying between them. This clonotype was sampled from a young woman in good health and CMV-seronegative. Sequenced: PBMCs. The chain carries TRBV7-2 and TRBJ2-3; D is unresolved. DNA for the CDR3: TGTGCCAGCAGCCCCCGCTGGCTAGCAGATACGCAGTATTTT. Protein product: CASSPRWLADTQYF.